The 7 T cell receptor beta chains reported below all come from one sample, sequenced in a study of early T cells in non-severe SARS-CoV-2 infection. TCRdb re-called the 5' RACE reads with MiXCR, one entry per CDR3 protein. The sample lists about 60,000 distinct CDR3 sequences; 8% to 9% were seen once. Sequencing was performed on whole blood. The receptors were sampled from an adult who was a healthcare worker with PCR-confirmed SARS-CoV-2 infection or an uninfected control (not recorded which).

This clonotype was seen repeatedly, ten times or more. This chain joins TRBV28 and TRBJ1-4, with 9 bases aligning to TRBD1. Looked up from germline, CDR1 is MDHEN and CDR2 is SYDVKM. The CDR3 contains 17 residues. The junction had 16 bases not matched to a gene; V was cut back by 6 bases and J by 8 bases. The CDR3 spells CASRVVRKQGAREKLFF. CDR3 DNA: TGTGCCAGCAGGGTCGTCAGGAAACAGGGGGCTAGGGAAAAACTGTTTTTT. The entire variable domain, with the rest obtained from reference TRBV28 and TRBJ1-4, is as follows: DVKVTQSSRYLVKRTGEKVFLECVQDMDHENMFWYRQDPGLGLRLIYFSYDVKMKEKGDIPEGYSVSREKKERFSLILESASTNQTSMYLCASRVVRKQGAREKLFFGSGTQLSVL.

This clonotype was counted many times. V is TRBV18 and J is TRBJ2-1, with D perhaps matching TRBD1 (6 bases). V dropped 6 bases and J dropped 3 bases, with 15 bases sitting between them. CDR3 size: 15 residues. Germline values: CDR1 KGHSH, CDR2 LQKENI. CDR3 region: CASSSMDSFYNEQFF. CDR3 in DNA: TGTGCCAGCTCGTCCATGGACAGTTTCTACAATGAGCAGTTCTTC.

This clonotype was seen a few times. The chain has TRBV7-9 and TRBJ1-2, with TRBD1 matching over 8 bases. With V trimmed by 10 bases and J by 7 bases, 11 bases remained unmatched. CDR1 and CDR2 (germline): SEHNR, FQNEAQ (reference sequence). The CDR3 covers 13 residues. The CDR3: CAIQGDRIGGYTF. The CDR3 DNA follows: TGTGCCATACAGGGGGATCGCATAGGTGGCTACACCTTC.

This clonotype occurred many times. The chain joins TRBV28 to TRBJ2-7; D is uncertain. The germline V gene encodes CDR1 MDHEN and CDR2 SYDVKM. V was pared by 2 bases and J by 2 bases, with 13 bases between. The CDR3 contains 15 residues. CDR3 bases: TGTGCCAGCAGTTTAGGTTGGCAGGCCCCCTACGAGCAGTACTTC. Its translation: CASSLGWQAPYEQYF.

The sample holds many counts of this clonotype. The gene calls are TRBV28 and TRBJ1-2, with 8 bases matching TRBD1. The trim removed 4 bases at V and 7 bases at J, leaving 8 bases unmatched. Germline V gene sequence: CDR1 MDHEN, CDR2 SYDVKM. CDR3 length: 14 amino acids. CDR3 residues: CASSSSGGLGGYTF. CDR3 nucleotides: TGTGCCAGCAGTTCCTCAGGGGGCCTGGGTGGCTACACCTTC.

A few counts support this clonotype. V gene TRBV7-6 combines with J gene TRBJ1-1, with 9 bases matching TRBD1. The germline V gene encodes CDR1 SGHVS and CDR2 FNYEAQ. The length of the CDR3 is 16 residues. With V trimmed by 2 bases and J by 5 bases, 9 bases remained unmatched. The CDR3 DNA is TGTGCCAGCAGCTTAATGACAGGGGGATTGGGTACTGAAGCTTTCTTT. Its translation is CASSLMTGGLGTEAFF.

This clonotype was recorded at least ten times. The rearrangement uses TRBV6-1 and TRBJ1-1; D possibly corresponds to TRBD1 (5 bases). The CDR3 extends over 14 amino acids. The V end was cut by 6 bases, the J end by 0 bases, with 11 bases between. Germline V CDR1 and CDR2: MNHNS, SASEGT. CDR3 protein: CASRGTDLNTEAFF. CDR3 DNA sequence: TGTGCCAGCAGGGGGACGGATTTGAACACTGAAGCTTTCTTT.